Detailed here is one T cell receptor (beta chain). Its antigen is as yet unknown. The CDR3 length is 18 residues. Trimming took 0 bases from V and 4 from J, leaving 22 bases between them. In germline, CDR1 is SGHDT, CDR2 YYEEEE. Every one of the donors was a Caucasian adult that lived in Nashville, Tennessee. The source of the sample is a study of shared clonotypes between healthy human individuals. General observations from the study: A small donor pool kept down the genetic and exposure-history diversity that was represented.

It was around 0.3 ug DNA, 25,000 to 35,000 T cell genomes, that went into each replicate PCR of unsorted PBMC. The data were produced by immunoSEQ multiplex PCR, yet TCRdb's version contains in-frame clones alone and is incomplete. The data hold about half a million clones, with 65% to 85% observed a single time. The sequencing input was PBMCs. The receptor was derived from a woman between 35 and 50 years old in good health. Some clones in this sample may be carry-over from other donors' samples. The chain joins TRBV5-6 to TRBJ2-5; possible D gene TRBD1, 5 bases. The CDR3 loop reads CASSLALYGVGVLETQYF. CDR3 bases: TGTGCCAGCAGCTTGGCCCTGTACGGTGTAGGGGTCTTAGAGACCCAGTACTTC.